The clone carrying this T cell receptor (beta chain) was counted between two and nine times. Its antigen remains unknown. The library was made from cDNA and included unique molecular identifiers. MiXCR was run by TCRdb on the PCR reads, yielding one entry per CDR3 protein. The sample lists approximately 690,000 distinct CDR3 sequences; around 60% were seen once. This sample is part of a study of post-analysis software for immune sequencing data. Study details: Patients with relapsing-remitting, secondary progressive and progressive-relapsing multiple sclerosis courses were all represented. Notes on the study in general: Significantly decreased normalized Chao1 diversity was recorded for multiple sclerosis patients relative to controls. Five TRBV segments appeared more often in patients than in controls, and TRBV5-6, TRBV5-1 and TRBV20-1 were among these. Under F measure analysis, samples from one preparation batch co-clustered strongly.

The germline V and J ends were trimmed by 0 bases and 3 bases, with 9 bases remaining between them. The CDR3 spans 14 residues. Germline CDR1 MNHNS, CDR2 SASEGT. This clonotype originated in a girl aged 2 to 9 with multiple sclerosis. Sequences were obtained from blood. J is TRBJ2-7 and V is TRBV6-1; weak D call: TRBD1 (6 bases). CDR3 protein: CASSEAGAFYEQYF. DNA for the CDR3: TGTGCCAGCAGTGAAGCGGGGGCTTTCTACGAGCAGTACTTC.